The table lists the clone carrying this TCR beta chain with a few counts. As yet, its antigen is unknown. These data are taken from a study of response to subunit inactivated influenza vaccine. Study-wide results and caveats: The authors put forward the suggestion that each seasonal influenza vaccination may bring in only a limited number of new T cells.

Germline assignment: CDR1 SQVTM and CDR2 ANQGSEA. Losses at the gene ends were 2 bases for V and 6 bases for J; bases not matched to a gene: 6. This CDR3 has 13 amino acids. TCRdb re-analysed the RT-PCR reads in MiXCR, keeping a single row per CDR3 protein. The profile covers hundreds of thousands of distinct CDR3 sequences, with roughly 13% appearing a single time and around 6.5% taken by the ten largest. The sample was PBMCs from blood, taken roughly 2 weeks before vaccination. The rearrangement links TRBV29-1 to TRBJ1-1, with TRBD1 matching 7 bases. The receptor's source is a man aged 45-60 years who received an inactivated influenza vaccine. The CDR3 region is CSVEQGDLAEAFF. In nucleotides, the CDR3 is TGCAGCGTTGAACAGGGGGATCTCGCTGAAGCTTTCTTT. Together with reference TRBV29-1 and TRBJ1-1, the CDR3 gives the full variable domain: SAVISQKPSRDICQRGTSLTIQCQVDSQVTMMFWYRQQPGQSLTLIATANQGSEATYESGFVIDKFPISRPNLTFSTLTVSNMSPEDSSIYLCSVEQGDLAEAFFGQGTRLTVV.